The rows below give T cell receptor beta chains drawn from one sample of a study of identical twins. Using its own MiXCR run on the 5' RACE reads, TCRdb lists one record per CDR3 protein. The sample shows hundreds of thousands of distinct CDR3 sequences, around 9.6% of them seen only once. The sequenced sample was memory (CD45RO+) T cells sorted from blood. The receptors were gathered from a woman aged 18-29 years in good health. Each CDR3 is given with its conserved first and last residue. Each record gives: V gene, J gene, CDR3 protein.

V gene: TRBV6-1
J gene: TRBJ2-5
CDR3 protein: CASGSAGETQYF

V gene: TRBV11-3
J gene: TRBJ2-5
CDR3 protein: CASSFQQETQYF

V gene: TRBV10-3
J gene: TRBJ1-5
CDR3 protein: CAISESGSTGNRPQHF

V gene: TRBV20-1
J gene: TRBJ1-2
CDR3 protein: CSARAWGNYGYTF

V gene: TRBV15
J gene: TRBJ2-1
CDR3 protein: CATSRGGGLPEQFF

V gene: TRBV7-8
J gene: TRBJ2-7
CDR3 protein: CASTYRSSSYEQYF

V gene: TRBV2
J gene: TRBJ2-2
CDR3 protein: CASSGFRGTTGELFF

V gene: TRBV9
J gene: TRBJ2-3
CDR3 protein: CASSVELAGPTDTQYF

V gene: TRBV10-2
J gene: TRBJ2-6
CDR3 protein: CASSPGEQGYGANVLTF

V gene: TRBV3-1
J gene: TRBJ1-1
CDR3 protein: CASSPQGVMNTEAFF

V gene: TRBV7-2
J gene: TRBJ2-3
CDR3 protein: CASSSFGGGTDTQYF

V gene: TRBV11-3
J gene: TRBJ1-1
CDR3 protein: CASTTWGNTEAFF

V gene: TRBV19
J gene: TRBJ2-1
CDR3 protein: CASSITDNEQFF

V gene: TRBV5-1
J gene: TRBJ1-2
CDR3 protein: CASSLEHSGYTF

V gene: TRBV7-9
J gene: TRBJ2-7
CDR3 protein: CASSPSRSSYEQYF

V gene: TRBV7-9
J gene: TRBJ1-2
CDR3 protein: CAIYGYTF

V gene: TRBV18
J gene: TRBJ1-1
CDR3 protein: CASSGSQGGSTEAFF

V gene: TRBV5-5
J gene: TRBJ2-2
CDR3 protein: CASSFRLQGASTGELFF

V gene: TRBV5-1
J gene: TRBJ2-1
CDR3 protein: CASNPGTGPISYNEQFF

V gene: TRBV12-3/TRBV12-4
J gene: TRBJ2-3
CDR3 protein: CASSLSLWSTDTQYF

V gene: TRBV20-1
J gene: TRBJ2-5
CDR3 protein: CSAGPSWDQETQYF

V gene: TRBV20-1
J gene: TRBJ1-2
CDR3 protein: CSAIRMNYGYTF

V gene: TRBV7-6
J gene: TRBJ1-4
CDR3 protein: CASSLFPPTERGEKLFF

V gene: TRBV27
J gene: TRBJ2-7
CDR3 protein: CASSLSRLAGGLSYEQYF

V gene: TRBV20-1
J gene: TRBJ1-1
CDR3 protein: CSARRAREAFF

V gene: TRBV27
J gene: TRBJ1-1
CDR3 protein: CASRARNTEAFF

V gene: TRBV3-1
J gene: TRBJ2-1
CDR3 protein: CASSMGGNEQFF

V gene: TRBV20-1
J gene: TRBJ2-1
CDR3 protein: CSASKAGHLYNEQFF

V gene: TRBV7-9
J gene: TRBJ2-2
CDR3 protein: CASSTTANTGELFF

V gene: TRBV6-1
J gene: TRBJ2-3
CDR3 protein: CASRRDGGTDTQYF

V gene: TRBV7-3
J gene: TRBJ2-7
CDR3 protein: CASSLGLADEQYF

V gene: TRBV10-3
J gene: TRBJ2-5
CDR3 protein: CAISQNRGRETQYF

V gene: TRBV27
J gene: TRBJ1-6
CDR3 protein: CASRDSEYYNSPLHF

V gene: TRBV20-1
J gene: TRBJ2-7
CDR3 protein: CSASRAGTGSYEQYF

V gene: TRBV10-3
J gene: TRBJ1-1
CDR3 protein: CAISTTGGFGTEAFF

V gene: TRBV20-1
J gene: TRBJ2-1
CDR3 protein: CSASLRTGFNNEQFF

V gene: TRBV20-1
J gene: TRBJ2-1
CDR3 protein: CSARGRLADDEQFF

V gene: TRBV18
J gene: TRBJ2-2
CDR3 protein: CASSPYEGGSTGELFF